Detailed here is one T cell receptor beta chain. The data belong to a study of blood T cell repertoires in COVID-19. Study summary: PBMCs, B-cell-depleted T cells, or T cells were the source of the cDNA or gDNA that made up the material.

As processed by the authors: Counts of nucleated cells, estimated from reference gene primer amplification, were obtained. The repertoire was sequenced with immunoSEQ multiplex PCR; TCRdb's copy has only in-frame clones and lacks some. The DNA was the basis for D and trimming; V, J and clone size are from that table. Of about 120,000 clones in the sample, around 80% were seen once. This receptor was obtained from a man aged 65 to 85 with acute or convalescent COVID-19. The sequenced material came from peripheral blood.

The CDR3 sequence: CASSPGTGGRANEKLFF. For the CDR3, the DNA is TGTGCCAGCAGCCCAGGGACAGGGGGCAGGGCTAATGAAAAACTGTTTTTT. The chain links TRBV9 to TRBJ1-4, with TRBD1 matching 12 bases. V trimming: 4 bases; J trimming: 3 bases; junction bases outside the gene matches: 7. Germline V lookup: CDR1 SGDLS, CDR2 YYNGEE. There are 17 residues in the CDR3. The full variable domain, in which reference TRBV9 and TRBJ1-4 provide the parts outside the CDR3, is DSGVTQTPKHLITATGQRVTLRCSPRSGDLSVYWYQQSLDQGLQFLIQYYNGEERAKGNILERFSAQQFPDLHSELNLSSLELGDSALYFCASSPGTGGRANEKLFFGSGTQLSVL.